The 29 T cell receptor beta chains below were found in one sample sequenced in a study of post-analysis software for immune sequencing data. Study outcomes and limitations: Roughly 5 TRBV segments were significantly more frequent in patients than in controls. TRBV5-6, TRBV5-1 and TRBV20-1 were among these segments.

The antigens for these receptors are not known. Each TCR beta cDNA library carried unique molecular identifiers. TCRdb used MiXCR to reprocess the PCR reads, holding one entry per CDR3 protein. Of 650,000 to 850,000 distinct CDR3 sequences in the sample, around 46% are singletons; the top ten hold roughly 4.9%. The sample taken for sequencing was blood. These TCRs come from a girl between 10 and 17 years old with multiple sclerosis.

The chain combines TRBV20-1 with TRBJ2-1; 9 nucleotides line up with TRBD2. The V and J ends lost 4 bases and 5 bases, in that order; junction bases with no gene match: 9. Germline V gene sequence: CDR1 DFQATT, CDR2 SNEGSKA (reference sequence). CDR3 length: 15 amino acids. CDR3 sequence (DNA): TGCAGTGCTATACCCGGACTAGCGCCTGACAATGAGCAGTTCTTC. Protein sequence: CSAIPGLAPDNEQFF.

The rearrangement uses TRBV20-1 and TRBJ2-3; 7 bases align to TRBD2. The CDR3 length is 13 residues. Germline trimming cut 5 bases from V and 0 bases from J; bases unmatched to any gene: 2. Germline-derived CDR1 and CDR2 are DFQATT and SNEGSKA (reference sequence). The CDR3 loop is CSAGGESTDTQYF. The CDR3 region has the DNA TGCAGTGCTGGGGGGGAGAGCACAGATACGCAGTATTTT.

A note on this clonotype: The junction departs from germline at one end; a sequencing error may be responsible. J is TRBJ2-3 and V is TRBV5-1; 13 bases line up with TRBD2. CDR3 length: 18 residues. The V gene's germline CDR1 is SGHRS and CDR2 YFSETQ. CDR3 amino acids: CASSFGTSGAQSTDTRYF. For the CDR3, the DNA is TGCGCCAGCAGCTTCGGGACTAGCGGGGCCCAGAGCACAGATACGCGGTATTTT.

This chain's CDR3 is CASSLRDRMNTEAFF. CDR3 in DNA: TGTGCCAGCAGTTTAAGAGACAGAATGAACACTGAAGCTTTCTTT. The chain couples TRBV12-3 or TRBV12-4 to TRBJ1-1; maybe TRBD1 (5 bases). The CDR3 length is 15 residues. Trimming removed 2 bases from V and 0 bases from J, with 10 bases in between.

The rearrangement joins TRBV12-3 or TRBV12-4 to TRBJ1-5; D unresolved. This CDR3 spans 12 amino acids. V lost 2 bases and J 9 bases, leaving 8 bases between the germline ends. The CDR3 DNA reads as TGTGCCAGCAGTTTACAGGAACTGCCCCAGCATTTT. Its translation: CASSLQELPQHF.

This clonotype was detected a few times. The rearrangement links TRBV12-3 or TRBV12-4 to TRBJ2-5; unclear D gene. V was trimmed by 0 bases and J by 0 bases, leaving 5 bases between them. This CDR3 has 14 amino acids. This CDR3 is CASSLAPNQETQYF. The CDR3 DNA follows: TGTGCCAGCAGTTTAGCCCCCAACCAAGAGACCCAGTACTTC.

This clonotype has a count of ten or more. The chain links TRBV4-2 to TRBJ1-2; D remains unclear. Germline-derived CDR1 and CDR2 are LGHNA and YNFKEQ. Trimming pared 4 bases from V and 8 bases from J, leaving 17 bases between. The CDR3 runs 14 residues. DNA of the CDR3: TGTGCCAGCAGCCCGGGTCGGACGATGAGCGGCTACACCTTC. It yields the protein CASSPGRTMSGYTF.

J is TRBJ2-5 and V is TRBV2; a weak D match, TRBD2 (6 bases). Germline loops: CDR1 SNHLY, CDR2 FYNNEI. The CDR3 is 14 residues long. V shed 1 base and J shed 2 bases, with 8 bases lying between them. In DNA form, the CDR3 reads TGTGCCAGCAGTGAAGTGGGAGGACAAGAGACCCAGTACTTC. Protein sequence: CASSEVGGQETQYF.

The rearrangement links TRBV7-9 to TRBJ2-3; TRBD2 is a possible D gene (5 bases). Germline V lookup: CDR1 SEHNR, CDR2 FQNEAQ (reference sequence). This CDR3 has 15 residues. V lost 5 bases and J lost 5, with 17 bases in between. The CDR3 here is CASSRLKLGIDTQYF. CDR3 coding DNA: TGTGCCAGCAGCCGACTCAAACTAGGGATAGATACGCAGTATTTT.

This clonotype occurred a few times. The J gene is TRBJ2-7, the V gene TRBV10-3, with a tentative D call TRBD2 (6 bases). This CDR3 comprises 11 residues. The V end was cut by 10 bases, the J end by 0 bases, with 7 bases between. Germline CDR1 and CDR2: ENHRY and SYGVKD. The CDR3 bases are TGTGCCACGGGGGTCTCCTACGAGCAGTACTTC. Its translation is CATGVSYEQYF.

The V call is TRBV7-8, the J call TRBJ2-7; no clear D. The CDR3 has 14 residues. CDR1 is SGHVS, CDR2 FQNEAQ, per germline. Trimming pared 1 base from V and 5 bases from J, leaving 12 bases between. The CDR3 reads CASSLGQVRHEQYF. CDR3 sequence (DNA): TGTGCCAGCAGCTTAGGGCAGGTCCGTCACGAGCAGTACTTC.

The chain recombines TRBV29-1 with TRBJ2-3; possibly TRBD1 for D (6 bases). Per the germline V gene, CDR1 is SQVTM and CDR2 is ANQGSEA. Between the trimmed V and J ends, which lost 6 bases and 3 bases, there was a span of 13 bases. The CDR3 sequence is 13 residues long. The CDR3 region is CSVLTGLTDTQYF. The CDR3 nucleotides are TGCAGCGTGCTGACAGGATTAACAGATACGCAGTATTTT.

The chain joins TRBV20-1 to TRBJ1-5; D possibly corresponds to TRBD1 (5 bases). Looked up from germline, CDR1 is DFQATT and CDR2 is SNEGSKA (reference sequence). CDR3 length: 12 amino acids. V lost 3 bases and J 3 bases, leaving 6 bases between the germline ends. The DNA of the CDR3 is TGCAGTGCTAGGACAGACAATCAGCCCCAGCATTTT. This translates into CSARTDNQPQHF.

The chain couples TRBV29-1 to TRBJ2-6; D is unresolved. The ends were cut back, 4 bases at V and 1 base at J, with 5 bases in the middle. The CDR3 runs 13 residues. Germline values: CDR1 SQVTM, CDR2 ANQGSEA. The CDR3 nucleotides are TGCAGCGTTGCACAATCTGGGGCCAACGTCCTGACTTTC. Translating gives CSVAQSGANVLTF.

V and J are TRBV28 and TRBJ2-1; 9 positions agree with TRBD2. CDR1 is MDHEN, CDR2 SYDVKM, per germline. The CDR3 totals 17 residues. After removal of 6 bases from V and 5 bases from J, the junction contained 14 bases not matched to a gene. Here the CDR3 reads CASSPARRASGNNEQFF. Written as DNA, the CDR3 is TGTGCCAGCAGCCCCGCACGCCGGGCTAGCGGGAACAATGAGCAGTTCTTC.

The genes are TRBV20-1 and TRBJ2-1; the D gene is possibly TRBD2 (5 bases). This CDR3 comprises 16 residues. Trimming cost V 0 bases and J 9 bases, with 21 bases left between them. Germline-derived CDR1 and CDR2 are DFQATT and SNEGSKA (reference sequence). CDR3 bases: TGCAGTGCTAGAGATACGAGGGCAGTCGTCACCTCTGAGCAGTTCTTC. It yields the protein CSARDTRAVVTSEQFF.

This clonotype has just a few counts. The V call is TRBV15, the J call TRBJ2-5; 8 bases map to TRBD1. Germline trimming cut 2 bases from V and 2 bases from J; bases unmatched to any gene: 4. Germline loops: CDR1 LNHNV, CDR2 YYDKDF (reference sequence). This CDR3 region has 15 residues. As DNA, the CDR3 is TGTGCCACCAGCAGACCGGACAGGGAACAAGAGACCCAGTACTTC. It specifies CATSRPDREQETQYF.

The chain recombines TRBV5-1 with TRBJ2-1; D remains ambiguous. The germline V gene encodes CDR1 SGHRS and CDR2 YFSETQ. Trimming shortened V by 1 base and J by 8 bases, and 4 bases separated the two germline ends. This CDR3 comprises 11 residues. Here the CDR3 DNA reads TGCGCCAGCAGCTTGACCCATGAGCAGTTCTTC. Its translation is CASSLTHEQFF.

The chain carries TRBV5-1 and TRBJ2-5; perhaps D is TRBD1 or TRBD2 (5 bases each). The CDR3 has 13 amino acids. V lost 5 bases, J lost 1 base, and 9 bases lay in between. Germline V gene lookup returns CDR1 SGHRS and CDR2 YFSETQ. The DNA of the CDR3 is TGCGCCAGCAGGGGGGTAATCCAAGAGACCCAGTACTTC. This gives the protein CASRGVIQETQYF.

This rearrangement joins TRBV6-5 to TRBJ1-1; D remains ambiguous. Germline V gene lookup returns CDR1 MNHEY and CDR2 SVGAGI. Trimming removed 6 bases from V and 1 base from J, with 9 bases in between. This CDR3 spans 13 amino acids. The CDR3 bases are TGTGCCAGCAGGAACGCTAGGAACACTGAAGCTTTCTTT. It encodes CASRNARNTEAFF.

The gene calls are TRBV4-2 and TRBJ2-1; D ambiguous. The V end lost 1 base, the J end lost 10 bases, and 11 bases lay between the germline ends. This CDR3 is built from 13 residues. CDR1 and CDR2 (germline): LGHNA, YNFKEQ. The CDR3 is CASSQVPDWEQFF. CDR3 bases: TGTGCCAGCAGCCAAGTGCCTGACTGGGAGCAGTTCTTC.

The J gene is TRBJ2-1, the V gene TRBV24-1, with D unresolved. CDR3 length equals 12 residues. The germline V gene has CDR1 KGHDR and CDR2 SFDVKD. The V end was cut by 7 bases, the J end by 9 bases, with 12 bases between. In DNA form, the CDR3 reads TGTGCCACCAGAGGCAATGTCGGTGAGCAGTTCTTC. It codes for CATRGNVGEQFF.

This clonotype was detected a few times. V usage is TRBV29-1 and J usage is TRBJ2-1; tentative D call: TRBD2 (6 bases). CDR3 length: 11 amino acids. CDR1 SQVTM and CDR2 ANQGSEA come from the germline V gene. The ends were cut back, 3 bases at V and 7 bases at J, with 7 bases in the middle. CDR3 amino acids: CSVEEGNEQFF. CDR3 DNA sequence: TGCAGCGTTGAGGAGGGAAATGAGCAGTTCTTC.

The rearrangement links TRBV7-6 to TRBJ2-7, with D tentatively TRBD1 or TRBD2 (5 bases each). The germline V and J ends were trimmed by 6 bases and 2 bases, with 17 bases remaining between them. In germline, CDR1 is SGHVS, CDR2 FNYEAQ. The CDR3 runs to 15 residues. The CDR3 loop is CASSEVRDPTYEQYF. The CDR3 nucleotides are TGTGCCAGCAGTGAGGTCAGGGACCCAACCTACGAGCAGTACTTC.

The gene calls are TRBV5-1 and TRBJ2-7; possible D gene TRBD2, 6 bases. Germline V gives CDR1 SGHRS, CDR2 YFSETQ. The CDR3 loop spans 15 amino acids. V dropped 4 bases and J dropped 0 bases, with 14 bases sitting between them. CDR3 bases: TGCGCCAGCAGCCCTGGGGACTCCAACTCCTACGAGCAGTACTTC. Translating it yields CASSPGDSNSYEQYF.

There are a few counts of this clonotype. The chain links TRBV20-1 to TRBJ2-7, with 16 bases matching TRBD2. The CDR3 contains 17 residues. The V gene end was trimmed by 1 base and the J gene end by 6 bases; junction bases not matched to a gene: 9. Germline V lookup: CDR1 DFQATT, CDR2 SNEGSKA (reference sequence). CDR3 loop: CSARGGLAGGNQIEQYF. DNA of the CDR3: TGCAGTGCTAGAGGGGGACTAGCGGGAGGGAACCAAATCGAGCAGTACTTC.

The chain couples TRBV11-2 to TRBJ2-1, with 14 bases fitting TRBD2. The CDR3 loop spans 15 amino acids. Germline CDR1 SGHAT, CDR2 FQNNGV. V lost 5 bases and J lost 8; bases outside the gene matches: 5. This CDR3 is CASSRGLAGDHEQFF. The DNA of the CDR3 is TGTGCCAGCAGCCGGGGACTAGCGGGAGACCATGAGCAGTTCTTC.

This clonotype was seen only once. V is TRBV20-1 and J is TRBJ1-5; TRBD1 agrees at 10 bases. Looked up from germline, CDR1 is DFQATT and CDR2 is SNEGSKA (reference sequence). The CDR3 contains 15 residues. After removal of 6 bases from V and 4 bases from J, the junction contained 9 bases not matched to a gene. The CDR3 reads CSAAPWDRGNQPQHF. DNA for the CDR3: TGCAGTGCGGCCCCCTGGGACAGGGGTAATCAGCCCCAGCATTTT.

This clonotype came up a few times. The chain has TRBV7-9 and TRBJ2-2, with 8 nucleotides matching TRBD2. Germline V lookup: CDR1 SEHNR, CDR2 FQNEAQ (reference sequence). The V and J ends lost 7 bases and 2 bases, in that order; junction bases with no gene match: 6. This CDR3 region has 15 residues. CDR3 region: CASTSGGSNTGELFF. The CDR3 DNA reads TGTGCCAGCACAAGCGGGGGATCCAACACCGGGGAGCTGTTTTTT.